The sample holds many counts of the clone carrying this TCR beta chain. The length of the CDR3 is 13 residues. V lost 4 bases, J lost 6 bases, and 13 bases lay in between. CDR1 is SGHRS and CDR2 is YFSETQ in the germline V gene. MiXCR, run by TCRdb on the RT-PCR reads, gives a single entry per CDR3 protein. Here the sample spans almost 700,000 distinct CDR3 sequences, over 12% being singletons. The sequenced material came from memory CD4+ T cells from blood. The gene calls are TRBV5-1 and TRBJ1-2, with unresolved D. This receptor was taken from a female donor in good health, serving as a healthy control. The CDR3 spells CASSPTQTDGYTF. CDR3 sequence (DNA): TGCGCCAGCAGCCCAACACAAACAGATGGCTACACCTTC.